The 16 T cell receptor beta chains given below trace back to one sample, sequenced in a study of regulatory T cells in long-lasting Graves disease. Time point denoted: persistent/refractory GD, antithyroid drugs over 5 years with positive TRAb. Extracted RNA from PBMCs served as the source of the TCR library. Researchers made TCR beta libraries by using iRepertoire HTBI primers and running Arm-PCR on CDR3 regions. MiXCR, run by TCRdb on the multiplex PCR reads, gives a single entry per CDR3 protein. The top ten hold about 20% of the sample, which has some 370,000 distinct CDR3 sequences, 20% seen once. Here the sequenced sample was peripheral blood mononuclear cells (PBMCs), taken when the disease was refractory, from a patient treated with antithyroid drugs. All receptors derive from a female donor with Graves disease.

J is TRBJ2-4 and V is TRBV12-3 or TRBV12-4; tentatively, D is TRBD2 (6 bases). V gave up 4 bases and J gave up 3 bases, with 13 bases separating them. The CDR3 spans 15 residues. CDR3 nucleotides: TGTGCCAGCAGTTGGGAGGCCCTAGTCAAAAACATTCAGTACTTC. Amino acid sequence: CASSWEALVKNIQYF.

The rearrangement uses TRBV10-3 and TRBJ1-6, with 9 bases lining up with TRBD1. The CDR3 loop spans 17 amino acids. Germline assignment: CDR1 ENHRY and CDR2 SYGVKD. V dropped 2 bases and J dropped 5; count of bases not matched to a gene: 7. The CDR3 is CAISEMDRGLNNSPLHF. As DNA, the CDR3 is TGTGCCATCAGTGAGATGGACAGGGGACTAAATAATTCACCCCTCCACTTT.

The CDR3 is CASSLTASLEETQYF. The CDR3 coding sequence is TGTGCCAGCAGCTTAACGGCCAGCCTGGAGGAGACCCAGTACTTC. The V call is TRBV7-9, the J call TRBJ2-5, with D unclear. Trimming left V 2 bases short and J 5 bases short, with 15 bases between. Germline V CDR1 and CDR2: SEHNR, FQNEAQ (reference sequence). CDR3 length: 15 amino acids.

The chain links TRBV29-1 to TRBJ2-7, with D maybe TRBD1 (6 bases). V was pared by 1 base and J by 6 bases, with 10 bases between. CDR3 size: 12 residues. Germline values: CDR1 SQVTM, CDR2 ANQGSEA. As DNA, the CDR3 is TGCAGCGTTGAAGTAAACAGGGCCGAGCAGTACTTC. Protein product: CSVEVNRAEQYF.

This clonotype was seen a few times. The chain combines TRBV7-8 with TRBJ1-1; possible D gene TRBD1, 6 bases. V was pared by 2 bases and J by 8 bases, with 12 bases between. The CDR3 is 13 residues long. CDR1 SGHVS and CDR2 FQNEAQ come from the germline V gene. This chain's CDR3 is CASSLLIGTEAFF. CDR3 DNA sequence: TGTGCCAGCAGCTTATTAATCGGGACAGAAGCTTTCTTT.

This clonotype has ten or more counts. In DNA form, the CDR3 reads TGTGCCAGCAGTCCAGACAGGGTCGTTTTCGCTTTCTTT. Its protein product is CASSPDRVVFAFF. The V gene is TRBV12-3 or TRBV12-4, the J gene TRBJ1-1, with TRBD1 matching 7 bases. Trimming removed 5 bases from V and 11 bases from J; junction bases left unmatched: 11. The CDR3 is 13 amino acids.

Many counts were recorded for this clonotype. The chain carries TRBV28 and TRBJ1-1; no clear D. V was trimmed by 6 bases and J by 2 bases, leaving 13 bases between them. There are 14 residues in the CDR3. Germline assignment: CDR1 MDHEN and CDR2 SYDVKM. CDR3 region: CASSPLRANTEAFF. CDR3 DNA sequence: TGTGCCAGCAGCCCTCTCCGCGCCAACACTGAAGCTTTCTTT.

This clonotype was observed at least ten times. The chain links TRBV29-1 to TRBJ2-5; 7 positions agree with TRBD1. Germline V gives CDR1 SQVTM, CDR2 ANQGSEA. Trimming cost V 6 bases and J 5 bases; bases outside gene matches: 9. The CDR3 spans 13 residues. The CDR3 loop is CSVRQGLGETQYF. DNA for the CDR3: TGCAGCGTCCGACAGGGTCTGGGGGAGACCCAGTACTTC. Full variable domain (missing parts from reference TRBV29-1 and TRBJ2-5): SAVISQKPSRDICQRGTSLTIQCQVDSQVTMMFWYRQQPGQSLTLIATANQGSEATYESGFVIDKFPISRPNLTFSTLTVSNMSPEDSSIYLCSVRQGLGETQYFGPGTRLLVL.

This clonotype was found many times. The rearrangement uses TRBV6-1 and TRBJ2-7; 10 bases map to TRBD1. Losses at the gene ends were 6 bases for V and 5 bases for J; bases not matched to a gene: 10. The germline CDR1 and CDR2 sequences are MNHNS and SASEGT. The CDR3 loop spans 15 amino acids. The CDR3 loop is CASRLRDRGSDEQYF. In DNA, the CDR3 is TGTGCCAGCAGACTCCGGGACAGGGGATCTGACGAGCAGTACTTC.

A remark on this clonotype: One base away lies a much larger clone, so this may be a sequencing read error. The chain employs TRBV6-1 and TRBJ2-7, with D perhaps matching TRBD1 (6 bases). Germline V gives CDR1 MNHNS, CDR2 SASEGT. This CDR3 has 13 amino acids. The CDR3 protein is CASTQDRYYEQCF. The CDR3 DNA is TGTGCCAGCACCCAGGACAGATACTACGAGCAGTGCTTC.

This clonotype appeared many times. This rearrangement joins TRBV2 to TRBJ2-5; 13 bases are shared with TRBD2. Unmatched junction bases numbered 5, after V lost 5 bases and J lost 5 bases. There are 15 residues in the CDR3. Germline V gene data show CDR1 as SNHLY and CDR2 as FYNNEI. This CDR3 reads CASSRLAGGLETQYF. DNA for the CDR3: TGTGCCAGCAGTAGACTAGCGGGAGGCCTGGAGACCCAGTACTTC.

Only a few counts were recorded for this clonotype. This chain connects TRBV19 to TRBJ1-5; TRBD1 is a possible D gene (6 bases). Germline V gene lookup returns CDR1 LNHDA and CDR2 SQIVND (reference sequence). V lost 4 bases and J 3 bases, leaving 10 bases between the germline ends. The CDR3 has 14 residues. CDR3 sequence reads: CASSNRAYNQPQHF. CDR3 nucleotide sequence: TGTGCCAGTAGTAACAGGGCATACAATCAGCCCCAGCATTTT.

The gene calls are TRBV13 and TRBJ2-6; tentative D call: TRBD2 (5 bases). The CDR3 is made up of 19 amino acids. Between the trimmed V and J ends, which lost 4 bases and 0 bases, there was a span of 19 bases. CDR1 and CDR2 (germline): PRHDT, FYEKMQ (reference sequence). The chain's CDR3 is CASSSPRGAARSGANVLTF. CDR3 in DNA: TGTGCCAGCAGCTCCCCTCGCGGAGCGGCCCGCTCTGGGGCCAACGTCCTGACTTTC.

This chain links TRBV29-1 with TRBJ2-2; D not certain. CDR3 length: 14 residues. The V gene's germline CDR1 is SQVTM and CDR2 ANQGSEA. V was clipped by 0 bases and J by 2 bases, with 7 bases between them. CDR3: CSVEDEKNTGELFF. CDR3 bases: TGCAGCGTTGAAGATGAGAAAAACACCGGGGAGCTGTTTTTT.

The table lists this clonotype with a few counts. The CDR3 loop reads CASSYIPSGVYEQYF. The DNA for the CDR3 is TGTGCCAGCAGTTACATACCTAGCGGGGTCTACGAGCAGTACTTC. V and J are TRBV6-5 and TRBJ2-7, with 9 bases lining up with TRBD2. The V and J ends lost 2 bases and 3 bases, in that order; junction bases with no gene match: 5. The germline V gene has CDR1 MNHEY and CDR2 SVGAGI. The CDR3 covers 15 residues.

This clonotype was observed a handful of times. This sequence joins TRBV14 and TRBJ2-6, with D possibly being TRBD1 (6 bases). Germline V CDR1 and CDR2: SGHDN, FVKESK. The V end lost 1 base, the J end lost 0 bases, and 10 bases lay between the germline ends. The CDR3 length is 17 residues. This chain's CDR3 is CASSQVTGYSGANVLTF. CDR3 nucleotides: TGTGCCAGCAGCCAAGTTACAGGGTACTCTGGGGCCAACGTCCTGACTTTC.